This T cell receptor (beta chain) comes out of a study of Graves' ophthalmopathy and Graves' hyperthyroidism. Findings and caveats of the study: This model predicted ophthalmopathy progression (sensitivity roughly 70%, specificity around 72%). Stable hyperthyroidism and ophthalmopathy were told apart by a 13-signature model, which achieved approximately 87% sensitivity and roughly 76% specificity. Blood was where most expanded thyroid clonotypes above 0.001 frequency also turned up.

V lost 3 bases and J lost 2; bases outside the gene matches: 8. This CDR3 region has 15 residues. Germline-derived CDR1 and CDR2 are SGHRS and YFSETQ. Amplification from RNA transcripts yielded the TCR beta CDR3 regions. The workflow started with a first-round RT-PCR run with HTBI primers and then moved on to a second-round multiplex PCR. Each CDR3 protein gets one entry after TCRdb re-called the multiplex PCR reads with MiXCR. The repertoire holds about 420,000 distinct CDR3 sequences, with around 20% as singletons. This clonotype was counted many times. Antigen unknown. The sequence was obtained from a woman aged 18-30 years with stable Graves' hyperthyroidism. Sequenced: peripheral blood. V usage is TRBV5-1 and J usage is TRBJ2-7; TRBD1 matches at 7 bases. In DNA, the CDR3 is TGCGCCAGCAGCTCAGCCGGGACAGCAACCTACGAGCAGTACTTC. It yields the protein CASSSAGTATYEQYF.